This is a list of T cell receptor beta chains from one sample in a study of cytomegalovirus exposure and HLA in healthy donors. The table came from immunoSEQ multiplex PCR; TCRdb's copy has only in-frame clones and leaves some out. The sample includes over 100,000 clones, approximately 10% of them seen just once. The source material was PBMCs. Every receptor here comes from a woman between 35 and 50 years old in good health and CMV-seropositive. Both conserved end residues are part of each CDR3. A D gene is named only where the DNA matches it firmly. Clone size appears in some rows only: once, few, many, or a class for an expanded clone.

D,J,size,V,DNA,CDR3
-,TRBJ2-2,few,TRBV7-9,TGTGCCAGTAATCAGGGTGACGGGTCCACCGGGGAGCTGTTTTTT,CASNQGDGSTGELFF
-,TRBJ1-1,-,TRBV18,TGTGCCAGCTCAATAGGGGACACTGAAGCTTTCTTT,CASSIGDTEAFF
-,TRBJ2-2,-,TRBV9,TGTGCCAGCAGCCCTAGGGGTACCCCCGGGGAGCTGTTTTTT,CASSPRGTPGELFF
-,TRBJ1-1,few,TRBV18,TGTGCCAGCTCACCACGGGGGGGGCCGACTGAAGCTTTCTTT,CASSPRGGPTEAFF
TRBD2,TRBJ2-1,-,TRBV4-1,TGCGCCAGCAGCCAATCCCAAGCGGGGGGGACCAACAATGAGCAGTTCTTC,CASSQSQAGGTNNEQFF
-,TRBJ2-5,few,TRBV5-1,TGCGCCAGCAGCTTGGCCGGGGGAGGTGAGACCCAGTACTTC,CASSLAGGGETQYF
TRBD1,TRBJ2-2,-,TRBV4-2,TGTGCCAGCAGCCAAGCTCAGGGGGGACAGGGCACCGGGGAGCTGTTTTTT,CASSQAQGGQGTGELFF
-,TRBJ2-7,-,TRBV29-1,TGCAGCGCCCAAGGGACCGGACAGATCATCCACGAGCAGTACTTC,CSAQGTGQIIHEQYF
-,TRBJ2-5,few,TRBV2,TGTGCCAGCAGTGCTAGTTATGAGACCCAGTACTTC,CASSASYETQYF
TRBD1,TRBJ1-1,-,TRBV19,TGTGCCAGTAGTACCCCACCCGGACAGGGGATAAACACTGAAGCTTTCTTT,CASSTPPGQGINTEAFF
-,TRBJ2-6,-,TRBV5-1,TGCGCCAGCAGCTCCGGGACTCTTGGGGCCAACGTCCTGACTTTC,CASSSGTLGANVLTF
-,TRBJ2-5,-,TRBV7-9,TGTGCCAGCAGCTCAGAGGACAGCCTACTCCAAGAGACCCAGTACTTC,CASSSEDSLLQETQYF
-,TRBJ1-1,few,TRBV15,TGTGCCACCAGCAGAGGTGTATCGGGGTTCGGCACTGAAGCTTTCTTT,CATSRGVSGFGTEAFF